A selection of T cell receptor beta chains follows, all from one sample in a study of cytomegalovirus exposure and HLA in healthy donors. Clones were sequenced by immunoSEQ multiplex PCR, and TCRdb holds only the in-frame ones, with some missing. This sample has 150,000 to 200,000 clones, with approximately 81% found just once. Sequenced: PBMCs. All receptors come from a young man in good health and CMV-seropositive. CDR3s include the opening cysteine and the closing phenylalanine or tryptophan. Fields, in order: J gene, clone size, V gene, CDR3 length, D gene, CDR3 protein, CDR3 DNA. The D gene is left open where the match is weak. Rows give clone size only sometimes, using once, few, many, or a class for an expanded clone.

TRBJ2-7,once,TRBV29-1,13,TRBD2,CSVRTSGSYEQYF,TGCAGCGTTCGGACTAGCGGATCCTACGAGCAGTACTTC
TRBJ2-7,-,TRBV30,12,TRBD2,CAWKSGGYEQYF,TGTGCCTGGAAAAGCGGGGGGTACGAGCAGTACTTC
TRBJ2-5,-,TRBV15,14,-,CATSSPDLAGTQYF,TGTGCCACCAGCAGCCCGGATTTGGCGGGGACCCAGTACTTC
TRBJ1-5,-,TRBV27,16,-,CASKIGGQGLNQPQHF,TGTGCCAGCAAAATTGGTGGGCAGGGCTTAAATCAGCCCCAGCATTTT
TRBJ1-4,-,TRBV19,14,-,CASSIRVANEKLFF,TGTGCCAGTAGTATACGAGTGGCTAATGAAAAACTGTTTTTT
TRBJ2-7,-,TRBV5-1,15,-,CASSPTGTNPYEQYF,TGCGCCAGCAGCCCGACCGGGACAAACCCCTACGAGCAGTACTTC
TRBJ2-7,-,TRBV2,14,-,CASGERGFFYEQYF,TGTGCCAGCGGCGAGAGGGGGTTCTTCTACGAGCAGTACTTC
TRBJ1-2,-,TRBV9,18,TRBD1,CASSVVGDRGYFNYGYTF,TGTGCCAGCAGCGTAGTGGGGGACAGGGGGTATTTTAACTATGGCTACACCTTC
TRBJ2-7,-,TRBV5-6,16,-,CASSPYNRAGTYEQYF,TGTGCCAGCAGCCCCTATAACAGGGCCGGGACCTACGAGCAGTACTTC
TRBJ2-1,-,TRBV6-1,12,-,CASGDIYNEQFF,TGTGCCAGCGGGGACATTTACAATGAGCAGTTCTTC
TRBJ2-7,-,TRBV4-1,17,TRBD2,CASSQDFSGGLLYEQYF,TGCGCCAGCAGCCAAGATTTTAGCGGGGGGCTTCTCTACGAGCAGTACTTC
TRBJ1-5,-,TRBV7-3,13,-,CASSLSRGKPQHF,TGTGCCAGCAGCTTAAGCAGGGGTAAGCCCCAGCATTTT
TRBJ1-3,few,TRBV4-1,13,-,CASSQDRGNTIYF,TGCGCCAGCAGCCAAGATCGGGGAAACACCATATATTTT
TRBJ2-5,-,TRBV15,14,-,CATSREVRWETQYF,TGTGCCACCAGCAGAGAAGTGAGATGGGAGACCCAGTACTTC
TRBJ2-1,-,TRBV5-4,12,TRBD1,CASSLDRAPGFF,TGTGCCAGCAGCCTGGACAGGGCTCCGGGGTTCTTC
TRBJ2-7,-,TRBV28,13,-,CASSSNPAYEQYF,TGTGCCAGCAGTTCTAACCCCGCCTACGAGCAGTACTTC
TRBJ1-5,-,TRBV19,12,-,CASTVGNQPQHF,TGTGCCAGTACGGTGGGCAATCAGCCCCAGCATTTT
TRBJ2-7,few,TRBV6-5,16,-,CASSYSIGTGTYEQYF,TGTGCCAGCAGTTACTCGATCGGTACGGGTACCTACGAGCAGTACTTC
TRBJ1-2,-,TRBV25-1,14,-,CASSDPRGGYGYTF,TGTGCCAGCAGTGACCCGAGGGGGGGTTATGGCTACACCTTC
TRBJ2-5,-,TRBV5-4,14,TRBD1,CASSSGQSPETQYF,TGTGCCAGCAGCTCGGGACAGTCCCCAGAGACCCAGTACTTC
TRBJ1-2,-,TRBV18,18,-,CASSPSSHPDRTNYGYTF,TGTGCCAGCTCACCGTCTAGTCACCCCGACAGAACTAACTATGGCTACACCTTC
TRBJ2-7,-,TRBV18,16,TRBD2,CASSQRGGFSSYEQYF,TGTGCCAGCTCACAAAGGGGAGGGTTCAGCTCCTACGAGCAGTACTTC
TRBJ2-1,-,TRBV10-3,13,TRBD2,CAIRDTSVPELFF,TGTGCCATCAGGGATACTAGCGTCCCGGAGTTATTCTTC
TRBJ2-2,-,TRBV4-1,13,-,CASSQRPAGELFF,TGCGCCAGCAGCCAACGTCCAGCCGGGGAGCTGTTTTTT
TRBJ1-6,-,TRBV18,14,-,CASSPSGYNSPLHF,TGTGCCAGCTCACCTTCAGGGTATAATTCACCCCTCCACTTT
TRBJ1-4,-,TRBV28,14,TRBD1,CASSLTGGGEKLFF,TGTGCCAGCAGTCTTACAGGGGGGGGTGAAAAACTGTTTTTT
TRBJ2-1,-,TRBV9,16,TRBD2,CASSVSGLAGENEQFF,TGTGCCAGCAGCGTATCGGGACTAGCGGGTGAGAATGAGCAGTTCTTC
TRBJ2-7,-,TRBV6-6,14,-,CASSYSQGWYEQYF,TGTGCCAGCAGTTACAGTCAGGGGTGGTACGAGCAGTACTTC
TRBJ2-5,-,TRBV6-5,13,-,CASSLGTARAQYF,TGTGCCAGCAGTCTCGGGACTGCCAGGGCCCAGTACTTC
TRBJ1-6,-,TRBV4-2,18,-,CASSQGDSLPGWNSPLHF,TGTGCCAGCAGCCAAGGTGACAGCCTACCCGGGTGGAATTCACCCCTCCACTTT
TRBJ1-1,-,TRBV5-1,16,-,CASSAIGGILNTEAFF,TGCGCCAGCAGCGCGATAGGGGGAATCCTGAACACTGAAGCTTTCTTT
TRBJ2-6,-,TRBV21-1,16,-,CASSKTDRGGANVLTF,TGTGCCAGCAGCAAAACCGACAGGGGTGGGGCCAACGTCCTGACTTTC
TRBJ2-3,-,TRBV7-2,13,-,CASSLVGGDTQYF,TGTGCCAGCAGCTTGGTGGGGGGAGATACGCAGTATTTT
TRBJ1-1,-,TRBV28,15,-,CASTSGSSRGTEAFF,TGTGCCAGCACCTCGGGGTCTAGCCGGGGGACTGAAGCTTTCTTT
TRBJ2-4,-,TRBV7-8,16,-,CASSSLASTAKNIQYF,TGTGCCAGCAGCTCCCTGGCTAGCACGGCCAAAAACATTCAGTACTTC
TRBJ2-3,-,TRBV27,15,-,CASSETGGSTDTQYF,TGTGCCAGCAGTGAAACGGGTGGGTCCACAGATACGCAGTATTTT
TRBJ2-7,-,TRBV5-4,14,-,CASSLAGSFYEQYF,TGTGCCAGCAGCTTGGCAGGCAGCTTCTACGAGCAGTACTTC